This is a list of T cell receptor beta chains from one sample in a study of OX40 agonist ivuxolimab in advanced cancers. Repertoires were generated with immunoSEQ multiplex PCR, while TCRdb's copy carries only in-frame clones and drops some. The sample records more than 65,000 clones, approximately 84% being singletons. The sample in question was CD4+ or CD8+ T cells sorted from blood, obtained in a trial of the OX40 agonist ivuxolimab. The receptors here all came from an adult with an advanced solid tumor such as melanoma, head and neck, liver or kidney cancer. CDR3s include the opening cysteine and the closing phenylalanine or tryptophan. Each record gives: V gene, J gene, CDR3 protein.

>TRBV7-2|TRBJ1-4
CASSSWFATNEKLFF
>TRBV6-5|TRBJ2-2
CASSYSGGANTGELFF
>TRBV9|TRBJ2-6
CASSVFPGANVLTF
>TRBV19|TRBJ1-1
CASSTQDFSNTEAFF
>TRBV7-9|TRBJ2-7
CASSLGGTGDYEQYF
>TRBV5-1|TRBJ2-7
CASSLGSRVSYEQYF
>TRBV7-9|TRBJ1-2
CASSFNRESYTF
>TRBV12-5|TRBJ1-1
CASGLALDSSSRGFF
>TRBV19|TRBJ1-1
CASSIRGFTEAFF
>TRBV7-7|TRBJ2-2
CASSLSGRGLTGELFF
>TRBV5-1|TRBJ1-2
CASSLDGRGNYGYTF
>TRBV4-1|TRBJ2-1
CASSHPGLAGESEQFF
>TRBV5-1|TRBJ2-1
CASRGGWMDNEQFF
>TRBV6-6|TRBJ2-3
CASSSMTGTDTQYF
>TRBV7-6|TRBJ1-2
CASSRGPNYGYTF
>TRBV5-1|TRBJ2-7
CASSSGPGYEQYF
>TRBV10-3|TRBJ2-1
CAIRGGQRNEQFF
>TRBV5-1|TRBJ2-7
CASSLDGSSYEQYF
>TRBV5-1|TRBJ2-3
CASRREGGADTQYF
>TRBV5-6|TRBJ2-1
CASSLGAHNEQFF
>TRBV7-2|TRBJ1-2
CASLRSAVGGYTF
>TRBV2|TRBJ1-5
CASSEETGGQPQHF
>TRBV4-2|TRBJ1-5
CASSGASGGNQPQHF
>TRBV2|TRBJ2-7
CASTRTSGSHYEQYF
>TRBV5-6|TRBJ2-3
CASSQKPHASDTQYF
>TRBV6-5|TRBJ1-1
CASKYGDTEAFF
>TRBV5-6|TRBJ1-1
CASSLANGAINTEAFF
>TRBV2|TRBJ2-5
CASRSLAGGRGTQYF
>TRBV7-9|TRBJ2-7
CASSPGPYYEQYF
>TRBV7-2|TRBJ1-3
CASSLRGSGENTIYF
>TRBV5-5|TRBJ2-1
CASSSAGMSYNEQFF
>TRBV2|TRBJ1-1
CASSNFQGEYTEAFF
>TRBV5-1|TRBJ1-3
CASSWGRTGSGNTIYF
>TRBV6-1|TRBJ1-1
CASTYDRGGTEAFF
>TRBV7-9|TRBJ1-6
CASSSTANNSPLHF
>TRBV11-2|TRBJ1-1
CAVTPQGNTEAFF
>TRBV15|TRBJ1-2
CATSSIDGIYGYTF
>TRBV29-1|TRBJ2-2
CSVEDPGVPGELFF
>TRBV6-5|TRBJ2-5
CASSRGTVKETQYF
>TRBV7-2|TRBJ1-2
CASSLKANGYTF
>TRBV6-1|TRBJ1-5
CASSEWGPNQPQHF
>TRBV5-6|TRBJ1-4
CASSLWIQGEFLREKLFF
>TRBV7-2|TRBJ2-7
CASSLAGSEQYF
>TRBV5-1|TRBJ2-1
CASSLRQGNEQFF
>TRBV14|TRBJ2-2
CASSQDSPDTGELFF
>TRBV4-1|TRBJ2-3
CASSQIGQPGLAGAGDTQYF
>TRBV30|TRBJ1-6
CAWNPGQDNSPLHF
>TRBV7-2|TRBJ2-7
CASSLLPAGGRHEQYF